In its sample, the clone carrying this TCR beta chain was seen a few times. This record comes from a study of T cells in Graves' hyperthyroidism and ophthalmopathy. Authors of the study amplified TCR beta CDR3 regions from RNA transcripts. When the TCR CDR3 underwent first-round RT-PCR, the HTBI primer set was used. TCRdb re-called the multiplex PCR reads with MiXCR, one entry per CDR3 protein. The sample consists of about 400,000 distinct CDR3 sequences, over 12% of them appearing once. The CDR3 spans 13 residues. Germline V CDR1 and CDR2: SGHAT, FQNNGV. V lost 5 bases to trimming and J lost 3 bases, with 8 bases between them. Not enrolled were patients with uncontrolled infection, other autoimmune disease, pregnancy or lactation. Diagnosis rested on symptoms, serum thyroxine and TRAb, thyroid ultrasound, and orbital computed tomography.

This TCR derives from a man aged 45-65 years with Graves' ophthalmopathy. The chain is built from TRBV11-2 and TRBJ1-3, with a weak D call TRBD1 (5 bases). Sample: blood. The CDR3 DNA is TGTGCCAGCAGCGCGACAGTTGGAAACACCATATATTTT. Its translation is CASSATVGNTIYF.